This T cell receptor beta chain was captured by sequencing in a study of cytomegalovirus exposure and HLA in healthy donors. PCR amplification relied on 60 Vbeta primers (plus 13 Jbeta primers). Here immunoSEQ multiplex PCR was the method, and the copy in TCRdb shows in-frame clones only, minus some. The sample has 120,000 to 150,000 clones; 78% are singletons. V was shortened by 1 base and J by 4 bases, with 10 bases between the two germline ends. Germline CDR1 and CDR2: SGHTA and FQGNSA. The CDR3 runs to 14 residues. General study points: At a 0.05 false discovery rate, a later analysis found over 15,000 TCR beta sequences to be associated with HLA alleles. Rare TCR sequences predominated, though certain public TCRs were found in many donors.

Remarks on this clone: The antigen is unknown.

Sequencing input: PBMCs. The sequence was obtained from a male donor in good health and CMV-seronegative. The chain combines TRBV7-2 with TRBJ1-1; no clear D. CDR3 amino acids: CASSLGILSTEAFF. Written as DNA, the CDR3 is TGTGCCAGCAGCTTAGGCATACTGAGCACTGAAGCTTTCTTT.